This T cell receptor beta chain was identified in a study of T cells expressing NK-cell markers. The CDR3 contains 14 residues. Germline V gene sequence: CDR1 DFQATT, CDR2 SNEGSKA (reference sequence). TCRdb reworked the 5' RACE reads into one entry per CDR3 protein, no DNA. In total, the table holds around 260,000 distinct CDR3 sequences. The sequenced material came from blood T cells: a sorted CD56 or NKG2C T cell subset, CD4+ or CD8+ T cells, or bulk PBMC T cells (not recorded which). The chain joins TRBV20-1 to TRBJ2-7; as DNA is missing, the TRBD1 call by TCRdb cannot be tested. This receptor was obtained from a woman aged 18-69 years in good health. CDR3 in amino acids: CSASDRTGVYEQYF.